These T cell receptor beta chains were read from a single sample in a study of blood T cell repertoires in COVID-19. Data came from immunoSEQ multiplex PCR; TCRdb stores just in-frame clones and leaves some out. The sample shows about 100,000 clones, roughly four fifths of them seen only once. Sequenced input: peripheral blood. The receptors originated from an elderly woman with active or convalescent COVID-19. The CDR3 runs from the conserved cysteine through the conserved F or W. The D gene is left open where the match is weak. Size is stated for part of the rows, as once, few or many counts, or as a class when the clone is expanded.

cdr3_nt,cdr3_aa,cdr3_length,d_call,j_call,v_call,clone_size
TGTGCCAGCAGCCAAGAGCTAGCGGGGGGACGGATTAAAGAGACCCAGTACTTC,CASSQELAGGRIKETQYF,18,TRBD2,TRBJ2-5,TRBV4-2,-
TGTGCCAGCAGCCGAGAAGTTCAGGGGGATAATTCACCCCTCCACTTT,CASSREVQGDNSPLHF,16,TRBD1,TRBJ1-6,TRBV4-2,-
TGTGCCACCAGCAGAGGCAGGGTTTACACTGAAGCTTTCTTT,CATSRGRVYTEAFF,14,-,TRBJ1-1,TRBV15,-
TGTGCCAGTTGCAGTTTTGGGGAGCTGTTTTTT,CASCSFGELFF,11,-,TRBJ2-2,TRBV12-3/TRBV12-4,few
TGTGCCAGCAGCCCGAGCGGGCGGGCTATCGAGCAGTACTTC,CASSPSGRAIEQYF,14,-,TRBJ2-7,TRBV7-3,few
TGTGCCAGCACCTACCGAGGGGGCGCGTTAACTAGTGAAAAACTGTTTTTT,CASTYRGGALTSEKLFF,17,TRBD1,TRBJ1-4,TRBV5-8,-
TGTGCCAGTAGCCTTCACCTCGGACTAGCGGGGGGGTACCAAGAGACCCAGTACTTC,CASSLHLGLAGGYQETQYF,19,TRBD2,TRBJ2-5,TRBV19,-
TGTGCCAGTAGTATGAGTAACTATGGCTACACCTTC,CASSMSNYGYTF,12,-,TRBJ1-2,TRBV19,-
TGCGCCAGCAGCTTGGGGCCACCGGGGGTCTCGTACAATGAGCAGTTCTTC,CASSLGPPGVSYNEQFF,17,-,TRBJ2-1,TRBV5-1,-
TGCGCCAGCAGCGGGGGTCCTTCGGGGACAGGGTCGTCCTACGAGCAGTACTTC,CASSGGPSGTGSSYEQYF,18,TRBD1,TRBJ2-7,TRBV5-1,-
TGTGCCAGCAGTTATCGACTAGCGATCTACAATGAGCAGTTCTTC,CASSYRLAIYNEQFF,15,TRBD2,TRBJ2-1,TRBV6-5,-
TGTGCCAGCATCACCGGGACAGGGTATGAAAAACTGTTTTTT,CASITGTGYEKLFF,14,TRBD1,TRBJ1-4,TRBV28,-
TGTGCCAGCAGCTCAGAGGGCTTTCAGCCCCAGCATTTT,CASSSEGFQPQHF,13,-,TRBJ1-5,TRBV7-2,-
TGCGCCAGCAGCCGATCCTATCCGAACACCGGGGAGCTGTTTTTT,CASSRSYPNTGELFF,15,-,TRBJ2-2,TRBV4-1,few
TGTGCCAGCAACTCGAGGACAGGGGCCTTCCAGCCCCAGCATTTT,CASNSRTGAFQPQHF,15,TRBD1,TRBJ1-5,TRBV28,few
TGTGCCAGCAGTACTACGGGACAGGGGACTGGAAACACCATATATTTT,CASSTTGQGTGNTIYF,16,TRBD1,TRBJ1-3,TRBV28,few
TGTGCCAGCAAACCACCGTGGTCGGGAGGTAATGAGCAGTTCTTC,CASKPPWSGGNEQFF,15,TRBD2,TRBJ2-1,TRBV6-5,few
TGTGCCAGCGAACCGGGACAACGCAACTATGGCTACACCTTC,CASEPGQRNYGYTF,14,-,TRBJ1-2,TRBV2,-
TGTGCCAGTTTCCGGACTAGTAATCTCGGCAATGAGCAGTTCTTC,CASFRTSNLGNEQFF,15,TRBD2,TRBJ2-1,TRBV27,-
TGTGCCAGCACCTGGGGGACGGGGGGCAGGTACGAGCAGTACTTC,CASTWGTGGRYEQYF,15,-,TRBJ2-7,TRBV28,-
TGTGCCAGCAGCTTGCTTAGCGGGACGAACACCGGGGAGCTGTTTTTT,CASSLLSGTNTGELFF,16,TRBD2,TRBJ2-2,TRBV5-4,few
TGTGCCAGCAGTTTGCCCGGGGGACAGGCTTACAATGAGCAGTTCTTC,CASSLPGGQAYNEQFF,16,TRBD1,TRBJ2-1,TRBV28,-
TGTGCCAGTAGTATCCAGTCGGGGTTCACAGATACGCAGTATTTT,CASSIQSGFTDTQYF,15,-,TRBJ2-3,TRBV19,-
TGTGCCAGCAGCTCTCCGGGAATGGTCTACAATGAGCAGTTCTTC,CASSSPGMVYNEQFF,15,-,TRBJ2-1,TRBV7-9,-
TGCAGCGTTGATTTGCAGACAGATACGCAGTATTTT,CSVDLQTDTQYF,12,-,TRBJ2-3,TRBV29-1,-
TGTGCCAGTATGGTGGCGGGCAGGGCGGGGCAGCCCCAGCATTTT,CASMVAGRAGQPQHF,15,-,TRBJ1-5,TRBV19,once
TGTGCCTGGAGTTTGCAGGGGGCGAATGGCTACACCTTC,CAWSLQGANGYTF,13,TRBD1,TRBJ1-2,TRBV30,-
TGTGCCAGCAGTTTATTAGCAACTGGGGAGCTGTTTTTT,CASSLLATGELFF,13,-,TRBJ2-2,TRBV28,-
TGTGCCAGCAGTCAAAGGACTAGCGGGTGGGCTAACACCGGGGAGCTGTTTTTT,CASSQRTSGWANTGELFF,18,TRBD2,TRBJ2-2,TRBV6-2/TRBV6-3,-
TGTGCCAGCAGCGTGGTAGGTGGGGGCCTTGGAGATACGCAGTATTTT,CASSVVGGGLGDTQYF,16,-,TRBJ2-3,TRBV9,-
TGTGCCAGCTCACCCGGCACCCCGGGGGGGTATTATGGCTACACCTTC,CASSPGTPGGYYGYTF,16,-,TRBJ1-2,TRBV18,-
TGTGCCAGCAGTTCCTCGACAGGGGCCGTCTCCTACGAGCAGTACTTC,CASSSSTGAVSYEQYF,16,TRBD1,TRBJ2-7,TRBV27,-
TGCAGCGTAGGACAGGGCAACTCCTACGAGCAGTACTTC,CSVGQGNSYEQYF,13,TRBD1,TRBJ2-7,TRBV29-1,once
TGTGCCAGCAGCCTAAACTATGGCTACACCTTC,CASSLNYGYTF,11,-,TRBJ1-2,TRBV28,-
TGTGCCATCAGTGAGTTTGGAGGAAGCAATCAGCCCCAGCATTTT,CAISEFGGSNQPQHF,15,-,TRBJ1-5,TRBV10-3,once
TGTGCCAGCAGCTCAGGCACCCTGGAGACCCAGTACTTC,CASSSGTLETQYF,13,-,TRBJ2-5,TRBV7-2,-
TGTGCCAGCAGCGGAGGACAGGGCCTGAATGAAAAACTGTTTTTT,CASSGGQGLNEKLFF,15,TRBD1,TRBJ1-4,TRBV5-4,once
TGTGCCAGCAGTGGTGACGGAGACCCCGCCATGTACTTC,CASSGDGDPAMYF,13,-,TRBJ2-5,TRBV2,once
TGTGCCAGCATGACCGGGACAGGACCCTACGAGCAGTACTTC,CASMTGTGPYEQYF,14,TRBD1,TRBJ2-7,TRBV7-2,-
TGTGCCAGCAGTACCTCGGCTGGGACAGGGGGGACCCAACGCAATCAGCCCCAGCATTTT,CASSTSAGTGGTQRNQPQHF,20,TRBD1,TRBJ1-5,TRBV28,-
TGTGCCAGCAGCCCACAGGGGGGTTACACTGAAGCTTTCTTT,CASSPQGGYTEAFF,14,TRBD1,TRBJ1-1,TRBV7-3,few
TGCGCCAGCAGCTTATCCAGACAGGGTGAGACCCAGTACTTC,CASSLSRQGETQYF,14,TRBD1,TRBJ2-5,TRBV5-1,-
TGTGCCAGCAGACCTACGCAGGGAGGAGGTGAAAAACTGTTTTTT,CASRPTQGGGEKLFF,15,-,TRBJ1-4,TRBV6-6,once